This T cell receptor (beta chain) was identified in a study of blood T cell repertoires in COVID-19. On the study more broadly: The United States, Italy and Spain were the sources of the acute and convalescent COVID-19 samples. From T cells, B-cell-depleted T cells, or PBMCs came the material, which was cDNA or gDNA.

This CDR3 is 13 amino acids long. Per germline, CDR1 MNHEY and CDR2 SVGAGI. V shed 8 bases, J shed 6 bases, and the junction held 8 bases outside the gene matches. In the authors' methods: Reference gene primer amplification in the assay estimated nucleated cell counts. The method was immunoSEQ multiplex PCR; TCRdb's version includes in-frame clones alone and lacks a portion of them. Clone size and the V and J calls come from that table; the DNA yielded D and trimming. The sample lists some 350,000 clones; 90% were seen once. The TCR comes from a man younger than 35 with active or convalescent COVID-19. Material: peripheral blood. The rearrangement joins TRBV6-5 to TRBJ1-1, with 8 bases fitting TRBD1. In DNA, the CDR3 is TGTGCCAGCTCCAACAGGGGGAGGGCTGAAGCTTTCTTT. Protein sequence: CASSNRGRAEAFF.